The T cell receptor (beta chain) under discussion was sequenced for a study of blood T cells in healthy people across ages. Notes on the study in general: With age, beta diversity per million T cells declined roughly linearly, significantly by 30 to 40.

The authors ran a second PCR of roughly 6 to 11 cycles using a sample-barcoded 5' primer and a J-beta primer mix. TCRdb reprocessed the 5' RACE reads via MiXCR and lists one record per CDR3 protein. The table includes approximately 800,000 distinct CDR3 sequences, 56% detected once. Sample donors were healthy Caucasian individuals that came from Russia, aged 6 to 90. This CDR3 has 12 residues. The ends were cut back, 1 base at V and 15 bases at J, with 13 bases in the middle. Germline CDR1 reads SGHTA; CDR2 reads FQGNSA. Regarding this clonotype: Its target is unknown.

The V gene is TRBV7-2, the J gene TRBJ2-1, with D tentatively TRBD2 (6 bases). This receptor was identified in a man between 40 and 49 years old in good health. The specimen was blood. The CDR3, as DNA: TGTGCCAGCAGCTTAGGTCTCGGAGGGGTGTTCTTC. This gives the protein CASSLGLGGVFF. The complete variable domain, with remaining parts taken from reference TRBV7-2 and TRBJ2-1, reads GAGVSQSPSNKVTEKGKDVELRCDPISGHTALYWYRQSLGQGLEFLIYFQGNSAPDKSGLPSDRFSAERTGGSVSTLTIQRTQQEDSAVYLCASSLGLGGVFFGPGTRLTVL.